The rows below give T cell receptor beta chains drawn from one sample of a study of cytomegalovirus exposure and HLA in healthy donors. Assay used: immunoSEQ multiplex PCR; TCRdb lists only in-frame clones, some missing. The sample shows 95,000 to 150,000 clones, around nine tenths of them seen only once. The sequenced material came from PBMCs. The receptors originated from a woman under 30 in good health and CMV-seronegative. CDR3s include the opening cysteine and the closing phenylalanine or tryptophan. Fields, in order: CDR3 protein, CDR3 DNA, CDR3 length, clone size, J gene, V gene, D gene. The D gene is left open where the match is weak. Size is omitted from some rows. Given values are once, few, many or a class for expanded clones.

CDR3 protein: CATSTIQGAYEQYF
CDR3 DNA: TGTGCCACCAGCACGATCCAGGGGGCCTACGAGCAGTACTTC
CDR3 length: 14
clone size: once
J gene: TRBJ2-7
V gene: TRBV15
D gene: TRBD1

CDR3 protein: CASSATDATNEKLFF
CDR3 DNA: TGTGCCAGCAGTGCAACAGATGCAACTAATGAAAAACTGTTTTTT
CDR3 length: 15
clone size: -
J gene: TRBJ1-4
V gene: TRBV6-1
D gene: -

CDR3 protein: CASSEYPSGDEQFF
CDR3 DNA: TGTGCCAGCAGTGAATACCCCTCGGGAGATGAGCAGTTCTTC
CDR3 length: 14
clone size: -
J gene: TRBJ2-1
V gene: TRBV2
D gene: -

CDR3 protein: CASSRTGTGGPETQYF
CDR3 DNA: TGTGCCAGCTCACGAACCGGGACAGGGGGTCCAGAGACCCAGTACTTC
CDR3 length: 16
clone size: -
J gene: TRBJ2-5
V gene: TRBV18
D gene: TRBD1

CDR3 protein: CASTGSYNEQFF
CDR3 DNA: TGTGCCAGCACGGGGTCCTACAATGAGCAGTTCTTC
CDR3 length: 12
clone size: -
J gene: TRBJ2-1
V gene: TRBV2
D gene: -

CDR3 protein: CASSLHRTSGIPTGELFF
CDR3 DNA: TGTGCCAGCAGCTTACACCGGACTAGCGGGATACCCACCGGGGAGCTGTTTTTT
CDR3 length: 18
clone size: -
J gene: TRBJ2-2
V gene: TRBV5-6
D gene: TRBD2

CDR3 protein: CASSPLRLAGTQYF
CDR3 DNA: TGTGCCAGCAGCCCGCTCCGACTAGCAGGGACCCAGTACTTC
CDR3 length: 14
clone size: once
J gene: TRBJ2-5
V gene: TRBV7-2
D gene: TRBD2

CDR3 protein: CASSTQGSSNQPQHF
CDR3 DNA: TGTGCCAGTAGCACACAGGGATCGAGCAATCAGCCCCAGCATTTT
CDR3 length: 15
clone size: -
J gene: TRBJ1-5
V gene: TRBV19
D gene: -

CDR3 protein: CASSLLSPYNEQFF
CDR3 DNA: TGTGCCAGCAGTTTATTGTCTCCGTACAATGAGCAGTTCTTC
CDR3 length: 14
clone size: -
J gene: TRBJ2-1
V gene: TRBV28
D gene: -

CDR3 protein: CASSPRTSGASTDTQYF
CDR3 DNA: TGCGCCAGCAGCCCCCGGACTAGCGGGGCCAGCACAGATACGCAGTATTTT
CDR3 length: 17
clone size: -
J gene: TRBJ2-3
V gene: TRBV4-1
D gene: TRBD2

CDR3 protein: CASSLSDRPRYGYTF
CDR3 DNA: TGTGCCAGCAGTTTGAGCGACAGGCCCCGCTATGGCTACACCTTC
CDR3 length: 15
clone size: -
J gene: TRBJ1-2
V gene: TRBV28
D gene: -

CDR3 protein: CASSLLMSREAFF
CDR3 DNA: TGTGCCAGCAGCTTATTGATGTCGAGGGAAGCTTTCTTT
CDR3 length: 13
clone size: -
J gene: TRBJ1-1
V gene: TRBV11-2
D gene: -

CDR3 protein: CASSLPGLAGGSYEQYF
CDR3 DNA: TGTGCCAGCAGTCTACCGGGACTAGCGGGGGGGTCCTACGAGCAGTACTTC
CDR3 length: 17
clone size: -
J gene: TRBJ2-7
V gene: TRBV28
D gene: TRBD2

CDR3 protein: CASIVGFNTQYF
CDR3 DNA: TGTGCCAGCATTGTCGGGTTTAATACGCAGTATTTT
CDR3 length: 12
clone size: -
J gene: TRBJ2-3
V gene: TRBV6-4
D gene: -

CDR3 protein: CASGYVSATFSYNEQFF
CDR3 DNA: TGTGCTAGTGGTTACGTGAGCGCGACTTTCTCCTACAATGAGCAGTTCTTC
CDR3 length: 17
clone size: -
J gene: TRBJ2-1
V gene: TRBV12-5
D gene: -

CDR3 protein: CSVESGSGEKLFF
CDR3 DNA: TGCAGCGTTGAATCTGGTTCAGGGGAAAAACTGTTTTTT
CDR3 length: 13
clone size: -
J gene: TRBJ1-4
V gene: TRBV29-1
D gene: -

CDR3 protein: CATREQGGQETQYF
CDR3 DNA: TGTGCCACCCGGGAACAGGGAGGGCAAGAGACCCAGTACTTC
CDR3 length: 14
clone size: -
J gene: TRBJ2-5
V gene: TRBV28
D gene: -

CDR3 protein: CASSELNFYGYTF
CDR3 DNA: TGTGCCAGCAGTGAATTGAACTTCTATGGCTACACCTTC
CDR3 length: 13
clone size: -
J gene: TRBJ1-2
V gene: TRBV6-1
D gene: -

CDR3 protein: CASSPAVLETQYF
CDR3 DNA: TGTGCCAGCAGCCCGGCGGTTTTGGAGACCCAGTACTTC
CDR3 length: 13
clone size: once
J gene: TRBJ2-5
V gene: TRBV6-5
D gene: -

CDR3 protein: CASSVGLAVSTDTQYF
CDR3 DNA: TGTGCCAGCAGCGTTGGGCTAGCGGTGAGCACAGATACGCAGTATTTT
CDR3 length: 16
clone size: -
J gene: TRBJ2-3
V gene: TRBV9
D gene: TRBD2

CDR3 protein: CASSSWGQRAFF
CDR3 DNA: TGTGCCAGCAGCTCCTGGGGACAGAGAGCTTTCTTT
CDR3 length: 12
clone size: -
J gene: TRBJ1-1
V gene: TRBV11-2
D gene: TRBD1

CDR3 protein: CASSISGGATDTQYF
CDR3 DNA: TGTGCCAGTAGTATCAGCGGGGGGGCAACAGATACGCAGTATTTT
CDR3 length: 15
clone size: -
J gene: TRBJ2-3
V gene: TRBV19
D gene: TRBD2

CDR3 protein: CSVELAGQNTGELFF
CDR3 DNA: TGCAGCGTTGAACTAGCGGGGCAGAACACCGGGGAGCTGTTTTTT
CDR3 length: 15
clone size: -
J gene: TRBJ2-2
V gene: TRBV29-1
D gene: TRBD2

CDR3 protein: CASSLGGVRGELFF
CDR3 DNA: TGTGCCAGCAGTTTAGGGGGCGTGCGCGGGGAGCTGTTTTTT
CDR3 length: 14
clone size: -
J gene: TRBJ2-2
V gene: TRBV27
D gene: -

CDR3 protein: CASHLRETGANVLTF
CDR3 DNA: TGTGCCAGCCACCTACGGGAAACCGGGGCCAACGTCCTGACTTTC
CDR3 length: 15
clone size: -
J gene: TRBJ2-6
V gene: TRBV7-8
D gene: -

CDR3 protein: CASSREIAKNIQYF
CDR3 DNA: TGCGCCAGCAGCCGAGAGATTGCCAAAAACATTCAGTACTTC
CDR3 length: 14
clone size: -
J gene: TRBJ2-4
V gene: TRBV5-1
D gene: -

CDR3 protein: CASSLGRGLRAYEQYF
CDR3 DNA: TGCGCCAGCAGCTTGGGGCGGGGACTACGTGCCTACGAGCAGTACTTC
CDR3 length: 16
clone size: -
J gene: TRBJ2-7
V gene: TRBV5-1
D gene: TRBD2

CDR3 protein: CASSVVGGGAGDTQYF
CDR3 DNA: TGTGCCAGCAGCGTAGTTGGCGGGGGGGCTGGAGATACGCAGTATTTT
CDR3 length: 16
clone size: -
J gene: TRBJ2-3
V gene: TRBV9
D gene: TRBD2

CDR3 protein: CASSLVRGGRTGELFF
CDR3 DNA: TGTGCCAGCAGCTTAGTGCGGGGAGGGCGCACCGGGGAGCTGTTTTTT
CDR3 length: 16
clone size: -
J gene: TRBJ2-2
V gene: TRBV7-2
D gene: TRBD2

CDR3 protein: CASSVGTQDQETQYF
CDR3 DNA: TGTGCCAGCAGCGTTGGGACTCAAGACCAAGAGACCCAGTACTTC
CDR3 length: 15
clone size: -
J gene: TRBJ2-5
V gene: TRBV9
D gene: -

CDR3 protein: CASSFGRDYTDTQYF
CDR3 DNA: TGCGCCAGCAGCTTTGGGCGGGACTACACAGATACGCAGTATTTT
CDR3 length: 15
clone size: -
J gene: TRBJ2-3
V gene: TRBV5-1
D gene: TRBD2

CDR3 protein: CASSTPTGLDGYTF
CDR3 DNA: TGTGCCAGCAGTACCCCGACAGGGCTGGACGGCTACACCTTC
CDR3 length: 14
clone size: -
J gene: TRBJ1-2
V gene: TRBV28
D gene: TRBD1

CDR3 protein: CASSPEQGTDTQYF
CDR3 DNA: TGTGCCAGCAGCCCCGAACAGGGTACAGATACGCAGTATTTT
CDR3 length: 14
clone size: once
J gene: TRBJ2-3
V gene: TRBV9
D gene: -

CDR3 protein: CASSLQRTGISEKLFF
CDR3 DNA: TGTGCCAGCAGCTTGCAAAGGACAGGGATTAGTGAAAAACTGTTTTTT
CDR3 length: 16
clone size: -
J gene: TRBJ1-4
V gene: TRBV5-4
D gene: TRBD1

CDR3 protein: CASSVTSGVGTGELFF
CDR3 DNA: TGTGCCAGCAGCGTCACTAGCGGGGTCGGCACCGGGGAGCTGTTTTTT
CDR3 length: 16
clone size: -
J gene: TRBJ2-2
V gene: TRBV9
D gene: TRBD2

CDR3 protein: CASSRQRTSGRDNEQFF
CDR3 DNA: TGTGCCAGCAGTCGCCAGCGGACTAGCGGGAGGGACAATGAGCAGTTCTTC
CDR3 length: 17
clone size: few
J gene: TRBJ2-1
V gene: TRBV2
D gene: TRBD2

CDR3 protein: CASSPGQGLYSGYTF
CDR3 DNA: TGTGCCAGCAGTCCGGGACAGGGTTTATACTCTGGCTACACCTTC
CDR3 length: 15
clone size: -
J gene: TRBJ1-2
V gene: TRBV27
D gene: TRBD1

CDR3 protein: CASSQGPGMNTEAFF
CDR3 DNA: TGCGCCAGCAGCCAAGGTCCAGGGATGAACACTGAAGCTTTCTTT
CDR3 length: 15
clone size: -
J gene: TRBJ1-1
V gene: TRBV4-1
D gene: -

CDR3 protein: CASSPIGGDAEAFF
CDR3 DNA: TGTGCCAGCTCACCTATCGGGGGGGATGCTGAAGCTTTCTTT
CDR3 length: 14
clone size: -
J gene: TRBJ1-1
V gene: TRBV18
D gene: -

CDR3 protein: CASSHGQVDEAFF
CDR3 DNA: TGTGCCAGCAGCCACGGACAGGTTGATGAAGCTTTCTTT
CDR3 length: 13
clone size: -
J gene: TRBJ1-1
V gene: TRBV14
D gene: TRBD1

CDR3 protein: CASSLESGNTEAFF
CDR3 DNA: TGCGCCAGCAGCTTGGAGTCGGGGAACACTGAAGCTTTCTTT
CDR3 length: 14
clone size: -
J gene: TRBJ1-1
V gene: TRBV5-1
D gene: -

CDR3 protein: CASSIGGTSGRQYF
CDR3 DNA: TGTGCCAGTAGTATCGGTGGGACTAGCGGGAGACAGTACTTC
CDR3 length: 14
clone size: -
J gene: TRBJ2-4
V gene: TRBV19
D gene: TRBD2

CDR3 protein: CASSLGPPEYNEKLFF
CDR3 DNA: TGTGCCAGCAGCTTAGGCCCCCCAGAATATAATGAAAAACTGTTTTTT
CDR3 length: 16
clone size: -
J gene: TRBJ1-4
V gene: TRBV11-3
D gene: -

CDR3 protein: CASSRTGGGAGYTF
CDR3 DNA: TGTGCCAGCAGTCGGACAGGGGGCGGTGCTGGCTACACCTTC
CDR3 length: 14
clone size: few
J gene: TRBJ1-2
V gene: TRBV6-1
D gene: TRBD1

CDR3 protein: CASSFGGSTDTQYF
CDR3 DNA: TGTGCCAGCAGCTTCGGGGGGAGCACAGATACGCAGTATTTT
CDR3 length: 14
clone size: -
J gene: TRBJ2-3
V gene: TRBV5-6
D gene: TRBD2

CDR3 protein: CASSLAGSSSFF
CDR3 DNA: TGTGCCAGCAGCTTAGCGGGGTCTAGCTCGTTCTTC
CDR3 length: 12
clone size: -
J gene: TRBJ2-1
V gene: TRBV7-2
D gene: -